The 2 T cell receptor beta chains below all came from one sample that was sequenced in a study of cytomegalovirus exposure and HLA in healthy donors. It was with 60 Vbeta and 13 Jbeta primers that the PCR ran. Only in-frame clones appear in the TCRdb table, and some are missing; sequencing was by immunoSEQ multiplex PCR. The table lists fewer than 130,000 clones, less than 80% of them singletons, with 3% to 3.5% in the top ten. The sample was PBMCs. The receptors originated from a woman in her forties in good health and CMV-seronegative.

The chain combines TRBV27 with TRBJ1-2, with 9 positions matching TRBD1. Unmatched junction bases numbered 13, after V lost 5 bases and J lost 6 bases. This CDR3 comprises 16 residues. Germline V gene sequence: CDR1 MNHEY, CDR2 SMNVEV (reference sequence). The CDR3 DNA reads as TGTGCCAGCAGTCTATTAAATCCGGGACAGGGTGATGGCTACACCTTC. It specifies CASSLLNPGQGDGYTF.

In its sample, this clone was seen a few times. The V and J genes are TRBV27 and TRBJ1-6; 8 bases match TRBD1. The length of the CDR3 is 13 residues. The V gene end was trimmed by 9 bases and the J gene end by 7 bases; junction bases not matched to a gene: 5. Germline V gene data show CDR1 as MNHEY and CDR2 as SMNVEV (reference sequence). CDR3 in DNA: TGTGCCAGTCGCGGGACAGGCAATTCACCCCTCCACTTT. Protein product: CASRGTGNSPLHF.